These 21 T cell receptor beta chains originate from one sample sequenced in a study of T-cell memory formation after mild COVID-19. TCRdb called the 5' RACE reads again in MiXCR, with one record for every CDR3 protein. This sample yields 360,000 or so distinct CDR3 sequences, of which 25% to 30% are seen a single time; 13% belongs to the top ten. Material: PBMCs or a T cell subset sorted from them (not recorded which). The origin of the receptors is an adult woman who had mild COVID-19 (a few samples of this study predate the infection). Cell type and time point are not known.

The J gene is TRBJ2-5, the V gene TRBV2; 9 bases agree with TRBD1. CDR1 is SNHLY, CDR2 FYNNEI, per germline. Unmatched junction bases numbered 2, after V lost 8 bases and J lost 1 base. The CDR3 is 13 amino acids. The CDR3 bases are TGTGCCAGCCAGGACAGGGGCCAAGAGACCCAGTACTTC. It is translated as CASQDRGQETQYF.

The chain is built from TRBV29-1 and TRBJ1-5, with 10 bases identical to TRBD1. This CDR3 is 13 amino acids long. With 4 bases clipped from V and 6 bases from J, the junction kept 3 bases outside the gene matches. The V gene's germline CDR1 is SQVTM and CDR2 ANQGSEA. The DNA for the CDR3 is TGCAGCGTTGGGGACAGGGGTTCTCAGCCCCAGCATTTT. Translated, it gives CSVGDRGSQPQHF. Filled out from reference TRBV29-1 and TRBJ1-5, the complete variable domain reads SAVISQKPSRDICQRGTSLTIQCQVDSQVTMMFWYRQQPGQSLTLIATANQGSEATYESGFVIDKFPISRPNLTFSTLTVSNMSPEDSSIYLCSVGDRGSQPQHFGDGTRLSIL.

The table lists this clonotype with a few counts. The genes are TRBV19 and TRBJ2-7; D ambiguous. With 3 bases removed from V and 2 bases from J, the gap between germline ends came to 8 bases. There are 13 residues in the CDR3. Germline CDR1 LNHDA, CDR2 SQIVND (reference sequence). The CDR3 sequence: CASSMSQTYEQYF. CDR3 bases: TGTGCCAGTAGTATGTCACAGACCTACGAGCAGTACTTC.

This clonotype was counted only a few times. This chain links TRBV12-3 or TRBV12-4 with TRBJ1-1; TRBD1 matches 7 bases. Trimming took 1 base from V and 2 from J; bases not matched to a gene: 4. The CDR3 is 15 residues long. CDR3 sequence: CASSLVQGPNTEAFF. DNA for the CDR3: TGTGCCAGCAGTTTAGTACAGGGGCCAAACACTGAAGCTTTCTTT.

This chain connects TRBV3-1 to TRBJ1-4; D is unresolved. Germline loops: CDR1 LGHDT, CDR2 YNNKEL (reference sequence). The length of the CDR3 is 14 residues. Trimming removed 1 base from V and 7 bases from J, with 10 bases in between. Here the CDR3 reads CASSQVGIGEKLFF. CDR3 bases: TGTGCCAGCAGCCAAGTTGGTATAGGTGAAAAACTGTTTTTT.

In DNA form, the CDR3 reads TGTGCCACCAGTGACCCGCAGGGGCGGGAGGGCCCTGAGCAGTTCTTC. Protein sequence: CATSDPQGREGPEQFF. The chain uses TRBV24-1 and TRBJ2-1; TRBD2 matches 9 bases. In germline, CDR1 is KGHDR, CDR2 SFDVKD. The CDR3 covers 16 residues. V shed 4 bases, J shed 9 bases, and the junction held 12 bases outside the gene matches.

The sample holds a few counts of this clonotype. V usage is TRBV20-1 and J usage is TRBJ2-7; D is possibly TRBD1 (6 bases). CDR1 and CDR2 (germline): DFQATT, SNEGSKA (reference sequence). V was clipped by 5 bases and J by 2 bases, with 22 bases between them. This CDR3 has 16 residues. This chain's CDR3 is CSALHSLGTLTYEQYF. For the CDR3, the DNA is TGCAGTGCTCTTCACTCTCTCGGGACACTTACCTACGAGCAGTACTTC.

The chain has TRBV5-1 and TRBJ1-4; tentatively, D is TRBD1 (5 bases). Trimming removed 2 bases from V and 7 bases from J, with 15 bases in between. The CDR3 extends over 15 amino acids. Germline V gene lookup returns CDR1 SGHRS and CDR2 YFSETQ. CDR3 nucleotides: TGCGCCAGCAGCTTCGTAGGGGCGGAGGGTGAAAAACTGTTTTTT. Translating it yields CASSFVGAEGEKLFF.

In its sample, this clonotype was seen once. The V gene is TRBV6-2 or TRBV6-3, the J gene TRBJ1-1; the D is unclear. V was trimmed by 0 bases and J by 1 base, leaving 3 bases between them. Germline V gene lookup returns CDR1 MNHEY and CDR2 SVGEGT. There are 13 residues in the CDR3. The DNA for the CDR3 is TGTGCCAGCAGTTACTCGGCGAACACTGAAGCTTTCTTT. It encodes CASSYSANTEAFF.

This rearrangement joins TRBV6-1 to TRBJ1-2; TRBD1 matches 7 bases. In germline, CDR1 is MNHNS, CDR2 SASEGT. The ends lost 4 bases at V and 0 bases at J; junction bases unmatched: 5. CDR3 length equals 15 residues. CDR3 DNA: TGTGCCAGCAGTGGGGGGACAGCAACTAACTATGGCTACACCTTC. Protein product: CASSGGTATNYGYTF.

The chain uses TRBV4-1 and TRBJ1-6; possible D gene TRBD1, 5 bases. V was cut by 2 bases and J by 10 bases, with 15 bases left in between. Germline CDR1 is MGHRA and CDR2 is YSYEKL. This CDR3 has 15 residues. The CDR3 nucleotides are TGCGCCAGCAGCCAAAACCGGGACTCGAGGTCACCCCTCCACTTT. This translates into CASSQNRDSRSPLHF.

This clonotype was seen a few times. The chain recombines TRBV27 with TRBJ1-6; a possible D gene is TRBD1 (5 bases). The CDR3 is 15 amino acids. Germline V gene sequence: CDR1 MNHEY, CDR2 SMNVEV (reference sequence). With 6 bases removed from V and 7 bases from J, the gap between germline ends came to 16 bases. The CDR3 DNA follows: TGTGCCAGCAGCGACAACGGCGGGGGGAATTCACCCCTCCACTTT. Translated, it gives CASSDNGGGNSPLHF.

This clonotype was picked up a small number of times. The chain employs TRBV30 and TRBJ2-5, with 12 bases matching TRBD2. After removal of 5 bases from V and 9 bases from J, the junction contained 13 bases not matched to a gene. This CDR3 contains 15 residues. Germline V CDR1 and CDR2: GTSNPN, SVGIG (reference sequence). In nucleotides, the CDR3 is TGTGCCTGGTCCCAGGCTAGCGGGGGGGATCGGGCCCAGTACTTC. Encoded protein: CAWSQASGGDRAQYF.

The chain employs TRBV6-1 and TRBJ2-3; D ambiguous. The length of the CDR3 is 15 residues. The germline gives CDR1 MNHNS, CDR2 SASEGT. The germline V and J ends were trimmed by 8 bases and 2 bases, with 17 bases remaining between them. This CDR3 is CASGPGRISTDTQYF. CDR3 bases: TGTGCCAGCGGCCCAGGACGGATTTCCACAGATACGCAGTATTTT.

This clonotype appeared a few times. The CDR3 sequence is CASSSYGTGSPLHF. The CDR3 DNA is TGCGCCAGCAGCTCGTATGGCACTGGTTCACCCCTCCACTTT. This chain uses TRBV4-1 with TRBJ1-6; D unclear. The germline V gene encodes CDR1 MGHRA and CDR2 YSYEKL. This CDR3 region has 14 residues. The V end lost 5 bases, the J end lost 9 bases, and 14 bases lay between the germline ends.

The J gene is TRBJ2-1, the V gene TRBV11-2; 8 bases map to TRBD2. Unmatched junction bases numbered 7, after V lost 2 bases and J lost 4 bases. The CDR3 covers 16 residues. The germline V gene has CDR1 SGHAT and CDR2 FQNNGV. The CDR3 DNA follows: TGTGCCAGCAGCTTACGTACGGGGGGGACTTACAATGAGCAGTTCTTC. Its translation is CASSLRTGGTYNEQFF.

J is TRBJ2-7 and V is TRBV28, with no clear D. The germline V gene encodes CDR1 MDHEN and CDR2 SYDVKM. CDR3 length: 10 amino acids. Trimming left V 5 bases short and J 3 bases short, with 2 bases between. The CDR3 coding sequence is TGTGCCAGCAGTAACTACGAGCAGTACTTC. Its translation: CASSNYEQYF.

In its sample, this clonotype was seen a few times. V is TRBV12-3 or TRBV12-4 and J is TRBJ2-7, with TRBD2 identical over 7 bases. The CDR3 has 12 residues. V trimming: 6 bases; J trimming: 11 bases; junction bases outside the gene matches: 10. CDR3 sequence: CASSLGVREEYF. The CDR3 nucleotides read TGTGCCAGCAGCCTCGGGGTCCGGGAGGAGTACTTC.

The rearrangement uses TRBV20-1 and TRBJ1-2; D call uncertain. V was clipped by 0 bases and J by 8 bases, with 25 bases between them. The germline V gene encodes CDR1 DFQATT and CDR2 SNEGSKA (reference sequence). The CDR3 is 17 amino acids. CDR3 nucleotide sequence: TGCAGTGCTAGAGATATGAGGGTCGGCAGTTCCACCTACGGCTACACCTTC. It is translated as CSARDMRVGSSTYGYTF.

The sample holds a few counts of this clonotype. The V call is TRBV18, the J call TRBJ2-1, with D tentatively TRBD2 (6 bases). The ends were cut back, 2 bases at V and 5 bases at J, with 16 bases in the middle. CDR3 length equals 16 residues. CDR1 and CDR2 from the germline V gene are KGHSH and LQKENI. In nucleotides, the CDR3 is TGTGCCAGCTCACCATGGTATGCGGGGAAAAACAATGAGCAGTTCTTC. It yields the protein CASSPWYAGKNNEQFF.

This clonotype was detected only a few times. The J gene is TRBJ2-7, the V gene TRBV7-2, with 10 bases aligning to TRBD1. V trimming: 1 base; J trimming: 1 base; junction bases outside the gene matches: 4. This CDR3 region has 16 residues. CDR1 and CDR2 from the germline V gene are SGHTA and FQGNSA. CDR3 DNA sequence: TGTGCCAGCAGCTTAGTCCCGGGACAGGGGTCCTACGAGCAGTACTTC. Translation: CASSLVPGQGSYEQYF.